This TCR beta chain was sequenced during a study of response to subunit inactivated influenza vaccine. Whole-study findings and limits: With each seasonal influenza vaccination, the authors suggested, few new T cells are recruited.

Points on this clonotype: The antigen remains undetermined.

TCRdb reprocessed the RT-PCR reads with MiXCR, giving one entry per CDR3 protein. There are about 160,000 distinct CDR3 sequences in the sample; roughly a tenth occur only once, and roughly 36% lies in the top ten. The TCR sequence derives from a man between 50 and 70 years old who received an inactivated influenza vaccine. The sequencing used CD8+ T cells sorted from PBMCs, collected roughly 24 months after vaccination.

CDR3 sequence (DNA): TGTGCCAGCAGCGCACAATACGGGCAGAGCCGTGGGACCCAGTACTTC. Translation gives CASSAQYGQSRGTQYF. The chain couples TRBV9 to TRBJ2-5; no firm D call. Trimming removed 3 bases from V and 7 bases from J, with 22 bases in between. This CDR3 comprises 16 residues. Germline CDR1 is SGDLS and CDR2 is YYNGEE.